This T cell receptor (beta chain) was sequenced for a study of T cell clonotyping in hematopoietic cell transplantation. Samples: about 28 days before transplant, then days 30, 100 and 180 after. Clones were sequenced by immunoSEQ multiplex PCR, and TCRdb holds only the in-frame ones, with some missing. Of some 5,100 clones detected, 26% appear once; the ten largest clones hold approximately 15%. Germline CDR1 SGHTA, CDR2 FQGNSA. V lost 1 base, J lost 2 bases, and 9 bases lay in between. The CDR3 runs to 14 residues. About this clone: The antigen remains unidentified.

Study conclusions and caveats: After transplant, recipient diversity fell while pathologically expanded clonotypes grew through day 180. CD4 and CD8 repertoire contributions could not be separated without sorting.

This clonotype was obtained from a male patient between 40 and 50 years old who had an allogeneic stem cell transplant from an unrelated donor, so the T cells may come from the graft donor. Some clones in this sample may be carry-over from other donors' samples. This specimen consisted of peripheral blood mononuclear cells, obtained 180 days after allogeneic stem cell transplant. The chain couples TRBV7-2 to TRBJ2-7, with D perhaps matching TRBD1 or TRBD2 (5 bases each). The CDR3 nucleotides are TGTGCCAGCAGCTTAGAAGGGACGGCCTACGAGCAGTACTTC. Its translation is CASSLEGTAYEQYF.